What follows is one T cell receptor (beta chain) and its context. Per germline, CDR1 LNHDA and CDR2 SQIVND (reference sequence). V lost 5 bases and J lost 7, with 14 bases in between. The CDR3 spans 13 residues. The data derive from a study of blood T cell repertoires in COVID-19. Study at large: Acute-phase and convalescent COVID-19 samples originated in the United States, Italy and Spain. Nucleic acid was either cDNA or gDNA, and it came from T cells, B-cell-depleted T cells, or PBMCs.

Original processing notes: Amplification of reference gene primers provided the estimated nucleated cell counts. Clones were read by immunoSEQ multiplex PCR, and TCRdb kept only the in-frame ones, dropping some. That table is the source of V, J and clone size, and D and trimming were worked out from the DNA. In the table there are under 65,000 clones, roughly 82% of which are singletons. Material: peripheral blood. The TCR originated in a woman between 55 and 75 years old with acute or convalescent COVID-19. The chain has TRBV19 and TRBJ1-2; D uncertain. For the CDR3, the DNA is TGTGCCAGTAGTCACCAAAACACAGTTGGCTACACCTTC. Amino acids: CASSHQNTVGYTF.